The clone carrying this TCR beta chain was picked up a small number of times. The sample is drawn from a study of blood T cells in healthy people across ages. For the study at large: There was about one barcoded beta molecule captured by template switching per two T cells.

Primers used in a second PCR of about 7 to 12 cycles were a sample-barcoded 5' primer and a J-beta primer mix. All cDNA molecules were each tagged by a template-switch adaptor with 12 random nucleotides. TCRdb re-analysed the 5' RACE reads in MiXCR, keeping a single row per CDR3 protein. The table lists 550,000 to 600,000 distinct CDR3 sequences, 25% to 30% of them singletons, with around 18% in the top ten. Every donor gave approximately 10 milliliters of peripheral blood. Samples each yielded at least 6 micrograms of total RNA. The germline V gene encodes CDR1 LGHNA and CDR2 YNFKEQ. V shed 2 bases, J shed 4 bases, and the junction held 8 bases outside the gene matches. CDR3 length: 16 residues.

The chain uses TRBV4-2 and TRBJ2-5; 9 bases line up with TRBD1. The specimen sequenced was blood. The TCR sequence derives from a woman aged 70 to 79 in good health. CDR3 sequence reads: CASSQLGTGRGETQYF. The CDR3 nucleotides read TGTGCCAGCAGCCAATTGGGGACAGGGCGGGGAGAGACCCAGTACTTC.